This TCR beta chain stems from a study of cytomegalovirus exposure and HLA in healthy donors. This clone was recorded a few times. What it binds is not known. Clones were read by immunoSEQ multiplex PCR, and TCRdb kept only the in-frame ones, dropping some. The sample carries some 150,000 clones, 80% to 90% recorded once. Whole-study findings and limits: Subsequent analysis found a tendency for first-cohort TCR clusters to co-occur within the 120 or so validation repertoires.

The CDR3 length is 16 residues. In germline, CDR1 is SGHNT, CDR2 YENEEA. V dropped 3 bases and J dropped 2; count of bases not matched to a gene: 10. Source material: PBMCs. The J gene is TRBJ2-7, the V gene TRBV11-3, with 7 bases that match TRBD1. This TCR was sampled from a man between 18 and 35 years old in good health and CMV-seropositive. CDR3 residues: CASSFDRGRLPYEQYF. The CDR3 DNA is TGTGCCAGCAGCTTCGATAGGGGGCGGTTGCCCTACGAGCAGTACTTC.